The clone carrying this T cell receptor beta chain is a singleton in its sample. Under the authors' procedure: From reference gene primer amplification, estimates of nucleated cell counts were derived. Generated by immunoSEQ multiplex PCR, the TCRdb table keeps only in-frame clones and is missing some. V, J and clone size derive from that table, while D and trimming were established from the DNA sequence. Among 13,000 to 15,000 clones listed, about 92% were seen once. This entry belongs to a study of blood T cell repertoires in COVID-19. Study background: Both acute and convalescent COVID-19 samples were obtained from the United States, Italy and Spain. PBMCs, B-cell-depleted T cells, or T cells provided the cDNA or gDNA that made up the material.

This CDR3 has 13 residues. The V gene's germline CDR1 is LGHDT and CDR2 YNNKEL (reference sequence). V was shortened by 1 base and J by 5 bases, with 6 bases between the two germline ends. What was sequenced was peripheral blood. The chain has TRBV3-1 (or the pseudogene TRBV3-2) and TRBJ2-4; D not certain. The clonotype comes from a human donor with active COVID-19. The donor label of this sample is uncertain. In nucleotides, the CDR3 is TGTGCCAGCAGCCAAGTAGTGGAAAACATTCAGTACTTC. Translating it yields CASSQVVENIQYF.